The 9 T cell receptor beta chains below all came from one sample that was sequenced in a study of blood T cell repertoires in COVID-19. Only in-frame clones appear in the TCRdb table, and some are missing; sequencing was by immunoSEQ multiplex PCR. The table lists a few hundred thousand clones, approximately 88% of them singletons. Sequenced: peripheral blood. The receptors were sampled from a woman aged 45-65 years with COVID-19, enrolled during active disease.

The rearrangement uses TRBV7-8 and TRBJ2-5; 8 bases map to TRBD2. The CDR3 spans 15 residues. Per germline, CDR1 SGHVS and CDR2 FQNEAQ. V gave up 5 bases and J gave up 3 bases; unmatched junction bases: 8. Here the CDR3 DNA reads TGTGCCAGCAGCCCGTATCGGGGGGGCGAAGAGACCCAGTACTTC. Residues: CASSPYRGGEETQYF.

This clone was counted once. This chain links TRBV7-9 with TRBJ2-3, with 8 bases aligning to TRBD2. Germline loops: CDR1 SEHNR, CDR2 FQNEAQ (reference sequence). The CDR3 spans 15 residues. The junction had 7 bases not matched to a gene; V was cut back by 6 bases and J by 2 bases. DNA for the CDR3: TGTGCCAGCAGTTCCTCTAGCGGGTACACAGATACGCAGTATTTT. Protein sequence: CASSSSSGYTDTQYF.

The chain joins TRBV25-1 to TRBJ2-7, with D possibly TRBD2 on 5 matching bases. The CDR3 contains 12 residues. CDR1 and CDR2 (germline): MGHDK, SYGVNS. The ends were cut back, 8 bases at V and 2 bases at J, with 10 bases in the middle. The CDR3 here is CASERTPYEQYF. The CDR3, as DNA: TGTGCCAGCGAGCGGACCCCCTACGAGCAGTACTTC.

The V call is TRBV2, the J call TRBJ2-3; 7 nucleotides line up with TRBD1. Germline V lookup: CDR1 SNHLY, CDR2 FYNNEI. The ends lost 3 bases at V and 4 bases at J; junction bases unmatched: 7. This CDR3 spans 15 amino acids. The chain's CDR3 is CASSDRQGESDTQYF. The CDR3 DNA follows: TGTGCCAGCAGTGACCGGCAGGGGGAATCAGATACGCAGTATTTT.

The J gene is TRBJ1-2, the V gene TRBV11-1, with a possible D match to TRBD1 (5 bases). CDR1 and CDR2 from the germline V gene are SGHAT and FQDESV (reference sequence). The ends were cut back, 7 bases at V and 7 bases at J, with 16 bases in the middle. The CDR3 is 13 amino acids. The CDR3 region is CASTPFVGPGYTF. CDR3 coding DNA: TGTGCCAGCACCCCGTTTGTGGGGCCTGGCTACACCTTC.

This clone was observed a few times. The rearrangement uses TRBV30 and TRBJ2-7, with D hard to call. From germline, CDR1 is GTSNPN and CDR2 SVGIG (reference sequence). The CDR3 length is 14 residues. The V gene lost 2 bases and the J gene lost 1 base, with 12 bases spanning the gap. As DNA, the CDR3 is TGTGCCTGGAGTCCCCCCCGAGGATCCTACGAGCAGTACTTC. The encoded protein is CAWSPPRGSYEQYF.

V usage is TRBV11-2 and J usage is TRBJ1-6, with a weak D call TRBD1 (5 bases). The CDR3 runs to 15 residues. CDR1 and CDR2 (germline): SGHAT, FQNNGV. V dropped 5 bases and J dropped 9 bases, with 17 bases sitting between them. This CDR3 is CASSRRGGVSSPLHF. The CDR3 nucleotides are TGTGCCAGCAGCCGCCGGGGGGGAGTCTCTTCACCCCTCCACTTT.

This clone was detected many times. The chain carries TRBV3-1 (or the pseudogene TRBV3-2) and TRBJ1-6; 9 bases line up with TRBD1. With V trimmed by 0 bases and J by 5 bases, 5 bases remained unmatched. The CDR3 loop spans 17 amino acids. Looked up from germline, CDR1 is LGHDT and CDR2 is YNNKEL (reference sequence). CDR3 coding DNA: TGTGCCAGCAGCCAAGATTCGCGGACAGGGGATAATTCACCCCTCCACTTT. It specifies CASSQDSRTGDNSPLHF.

The chain is built from TRBV30 and TRBJ1-1, with unresolved D. CDR1 and CDR2 (germline): GTSNPN, SVGIG (reference sequence). This CDR3 spans 14 amino acids. Trimming cost V 0 bases and J 1 base, with 9 bases left between them. CDR3: CAWSVSRGNTEAFF. For the CDR3, the DNA is TGTGCCTGGAGTGTAAGTAGAGGGAACACTGAAGCTTTCTTT.